The 17 T cell receptor beta chains reported below all come from one sample, sequenced in a study of shared clonotypes between healthy human individuals. Profiled with immunoSEQ multiplex PCR; TCRdb holds only in-frame clones, not every one. The table lists 730,000 or so clones, approximately 75% of them singletons. Sequenced: memory CD4+ T cells sorted from blood. Subset specified: CD45RA-negative fraction. The receptor source for this set is a young woman in good health.

This chain joins TRBV6-5 and TRBJ1-1, with D possibly matching TRBD1 (5 bases). Between the trimmed V and J ends, which lost 1 base and 1 base, there was a span of 10 bases. The germline gives CDR1 MNHEY, CDR2 SVGAGI. The length of the CDR3 is 15 residues. CDR3 sequence (DNA): TGTGCCAGCAGTTACTGGGGCAGGGAGAACACTGAAGCTTTCTTT. Its protein product is CASSYWGRENTEAFF.

This rearrangement joins TRBV7-7 to TRBJ1-1; TRBD1 is a possible D gene (5 bases). Germline CDR1 SSHAT, CDR2 FNYEAQ (reference sequence). This CDR3 has 14 amino acids. Deletions cut 3 bases from V and 1 base from J, with 9 bases between. The CDR3 loop reads CASSLQGGNTEAFF. The CDR3 bases are TGTGCCAGCAGCTTGCAGGGTGGGAACACTGAAGCTTTCTTT.

A few counts support this clone. This same CDR3 is encoded by further DNA sequences in the sample. CDR3: CASSSGQGTYEQYF. In nucleotides, the CDR3 is TGTGCCAGCAGTTCGGGACAGGGGACCTACGAGCAGTACTTC. The chain has TRBV28 and TRBJ2-7, with TRBD1 identical over 10 bases. This CDR3 is built from 14 residues. The germline V gene encodes CDR1 MDHEN and CDR2 SYDVKM. V lost 4 bases to trimming and J lost 2 bases; unmatched junction nucleotides: 2.

This sequence joins TRBV7-6 and TRBJ1-3; perhaps TRBD1 as D (6 bases). Germline CDR1 is SGHVS and CDR2 is FNYEAQ. The CDR3 is 18 amino acids. V gave up 1 base and J gave up 3 bases, with 19 bases separating them. CDR3 sequence reads: CASSLEGSGGPGGNTIYF. CDR3 in DNA: TGTGCCAGCAGCTTAGAAGGTTCCGGGGGGCCTGGTGGAAACACCATATATTTT.

The chain combines TRBV28 with TRBJ1-6, with D maybe TRBD1 (5 bases). The CDR3 runs 15 residues. CDR1 and CDR2 from the germline V gene are MDHEN and SYDVKM. Trimming removed 3 bases at V and 10 bases at J, with 16 bases between. The CDR3 DNA reads TGTGCCAGCAGTTTCCCCGACAGCCGAGCGTCACCCCTCCACTTT. Translating gives CASSFPDSRASPLHF.

This clone was seen a single time. CDR3: CASSSGTGRVNYGYTF. CDR3 bases: TGTGCCAGCAGCTCCGGGACAGGGCGGGTTAACTATGGCTACACCTTC. This chain uses TRBV7-3 with TRBJ1-2, with 9 bases matching TRBD1. V shed 4 bases, J shed 1 base, and the junction held 7 bases outside the gene matches. The germline CDR1 and CDR2 sequences are SGHTA and FQGTGA. The CDR3 contains 16 residues.

V and J are TRBV5-1 and TRBJ1-1, with D possibly TRBD1 on 5 matching bases. CDR1 and CDR2 (germline): SGHRS, YFSETQ. The CDR3 sequence is 14 residues long. Deletions cut 7 bases from V and 5 bases from J, with 18 bases between. For the CDR3, the DNA is TGCGCCAGCCGTGCGGGGCAGGGTAATACTGAAGCTTTCTTT. This encodes CASRAGQGNTEAFF.

Only a few counts were recorded for this clone. The V and J genes are TRBV4-1 and TRBJ2-2; D call uncertain. From germline, CDR1 is MGHRA and CDR2 YSYEKL. The CDR3 runs 13 residues. Trimming took off 1 base at V and 5 bases at J, with 5 bases between the two ends. The DNA of the CDR3 is TGCGCCAGCAGCCAAGTTGGGACCGGGGAGCTGTTTTTT. This codes for CASSQVGTGELFF.

CDR3 sequence: CASSSGLLGSYEQYF. The DNA for the CDR3 is TGCGCCAGCAGCTCGGGACTCCTCGGCTCCTACGAGCAGTACTTC. This sequence joins TRBV5-1 and TRBJ2-7; the D gene is possibly TRBD2 (6 bases). The length of the CDR3 is 15 residues. The germline gives CDR1 SGHRS, CDR2 YFSETQ. V was cut by 3 bases and J by 0 bases, with 13 bases left in between.

V usage is TRBV29-1 and J usage is TRBJ2-5, with a weak D call TRBD1 (7 bases). V dropped 3 bases and J dropped 5 bases, with 16 bases sitting between them. This CDR3 spans 14 amino acids. CDR1 and CDR2 (germline): SQVTM, ANQGSEA. The CDR3 sequence: CSVDPGAGGETQYF. CDR3 coding DNA: TGCAGCGTTGATCCCGGAGCAGGGGGGGAGACCCAGTACTTC.

This rearrangement joins TRBV2 to TRBJ2-2, with D unresolved. Trimming left V 5 bases short and J 6 bases short, with 10 bases between. The germline V gene encodes CDR1 SNHLY and CDR2 FYNNEI. This CDR3 has 13 residues. This CDR3 is CASSLTEAGELFF. The CDR3 region has the DNA TGTGCCAGCAGTTTGACTGAAGCCGGGGAGCTGTTTTTT.

In this sample, this clone turned up a few times. V and J are TRBV7-3 and TRBJ2-2; D unresolved. This CDR3 region has 14 residues. Germline lookup yields CDR1 SGHTA and CDR2 FQGTGA. V was pared by 5 bases and J by 7 bases, with 14 bases between. The CDR3 bases are TGTGCCAGCAGCCCCTCGTTAATGGGCGGGGAGCTGTTTTTT. This sequence encodes CASSPSLMGGELFF.

A few counts support this clone. The V and J genes are TRBV2 and TRBJ1-2; the D is unclear. Germline CDR1 SNHLY, CDR2 FYNNEI. Trimming stripped 0 bases from V and 1 base from J, with 9 bases between. CDR3 length: 15 residues. CDR3 region: CASSEATRGNYGYTF. The CDR3 nucleotides are TGTGCCAGCAGTGAAGCGACCCGGGGTAACTATGGCTACACCTTC.

The chain combines TRBV28 with TRBJ1-2; 7 bases map to TRBD1. The V gene end was trimmed by 3 bases and the J gene end by 5 bases; junction bases not matched to a gene: 9. Germline loops: CDR1 MDHEN, CDR2 SYDVKM. CDR3 length: 15 amino acids. The CDR3 nucleotides are TGTGCCAGCAGTTTGTTGACAGGGAGGGATTATGGCTACACCTTC. Residues: CASSLLTGRDYGYTF.

Worth noting for this clone: A far larger clone is just one base off, so this is likely a read error. This sample also contains other DNA sequences that code for the same CDR3. The chain employs TRBV6-6 and TRBJ1-1, with a tentative D call TRBD1 (5 bases). Per the germline V gene, CDR1 is MNHNY and CDR2 is SVGAGI (reference sequence). The CDR3 is made up of 13 amino acids. Trimming took 2 bases from V and 1 from J, leaving 5 bases between them. The CDR3 protein is CASSYRGNTEAFF. The CDR3 DNA sequence: TGTGCCAGCAGTTACAGGGGGAACACTGAAGCTTTCTTT.

The V gene is TRBV28, the J gene TRBJ2-7; TRBD2 agrees at 9 bases. The germline gives CDR1 MDHEN, CDR2 SYDVKM. Trimming took 6 bases from V and 2 from J; bases not matched to a gene: 8. The CDR3 spans 15 residues. CDR3 DNA sequence: TGTGCCAGCAGCACCGTGTCTAGCGGGGCCTACGAGCAGTACTTC. As protein: CASSTVSSGAYEQYF.

The rearrangement joins TRBV28 to TRBJ1-1, with D unclear. CDR1 and CDR2 (germline): MDHEN, SYDVKM. Trimming left V 2 bases short and J 4 bases short, with 8 bases between. This CDR3 comprises 13 residues. CDR3 in DNA: TGTGCCAGCAGTTTAGGGAGTTTCACTGAAGCTTTCTTT. Protein: CASSLGSFTEAFF.